This is a list of T cell receptor beta chains from one sample in a study of regulatory T cells in long-lasting Graves disease. TCRdb ran MiXCR on the multiplex PCR reads and lists one entry per CDR3 protein. The table has around 360,000 distinct CDR3 sequences, about 16% seen once; the top ten hold 20%. The same sample was also used in a study of T cells in Graves' hyperthyroidism and ophthalmopathy.

This specimen consisted of peripheral blood mononuclear cells (PBMCs), obtained at new diagnosis, from a patient treated with antithyroid drugs. The receptors were gathered from a woman under 30 with Graves disease. Each CDR3 is given with its conserved first and last residue. Fields, in order: CDR3 protein, D gene, J gene, V gene. A D gene is named only where the DNA matches it firmly.

CASRKRGVGAYEQYF | NA | TRBJ2-7 | TRBV28
CASTFRTSLTIMGTYEQYF | TRBD2 | TRBJ2-7 | TRBV12-3/TRBV12-4
CASSLNGGASDTQYF | TRBD2 | TRBJ2-3 | TRBV7-2
CASRLSGANSNQPQHF | NA | TRBJ1-5 | TRBV6-2/TRBV6-3
CASSLGQGPGQPQHF | TRBD1 | TRBJ1-5 | TRBV5-1
CASSVTAGGPYGYTF | TRBD1 | TRBJ1-2 | TRBV9
CASKGGSEANEQFF | NA | TRBJ2-1 | TRBV10-1
CASSSLLGQGYNEQFF | TRBD1 | TRBJ2-1 | TRBV7-6
CASSLGPGQSYEQYF | NA | TRBJ2-7 | TRBV7-2
CSVDSNGHYNEQFF | NA | TRBJ2-1 | TRBV29-1
CAGGGLGNQPQHF | NA | TRBJ1-5 | TRBV6-1
CASSILGGRLNNEQFF | TRBD2 | TRBJ2-1 | TRBV3-1
CASSPPRGDTEAFF | NA | TRBJ1-1 | TRBV18
CASTFVQGSYNEQFF | NA | TRBJ2-1 | TRBV6-1
CASSFTPGVTEAFF | NA | TRBJ1-1 | TRBV7-3
CASSPWGGSEKLFF | NA | TRBJ1-4 | TRBV12-3/TRBV12-4
CAIRPSGGQETQYF | TRBD2 | TRBJ2-5 | TRBV10-3
CASSLQGGEQFF | NA | TRBJ2-1 | TRBV27
CASSPAGAANQPQHF | NA | TRBJ1-5 | TRBV6-2/TRBV6-3
CASSLEGRSHEQYF | NA | TRBJ2-7 | TRBV7-8
CASSQMGQGANEQFF | NA | TRBJ2-1 | TRBV3-1
CASTEGQFQETQYF | TRBD1 | TRBJ2-5 | TRBV19
CASSWGAANTEAFF | NA | TRBJ1-1 | TRBV5-1
CASSQPGWETQYF | NA | TRBJ2-5 | TRBV7-8
CASSTGTNNEQFF | NA | TRBJ2-1 | TRBV28
CASRRHTSGNTGELFF | TRBD2 | TRBJ2-2 | TRBV6-2/TRBV6-3
CASSLALAGTEAFF | NA | TRBJ1-1 | TRBV5-4
CASSLISRGTTYEQYF | NA | TRBJ2-7 | TRBV11-2
CASSLYHREERETQYF | NA | TRBJ2-5 | TRBV28
CASSLELSGETQYF | NA | TRBJ2-5 | TRBV11-2
CASSPEGPQELFF | NA | TRBJ2-2 | TRBV4-1
CSVRTAKNTEAFF | NA | TRBJ1-1 | TRBV29-1
CSVESPAGGYNEQFF | TRBD2 | TRBJ2-1 | TRBV29-1
CASSLGGQERSPLHF | TRBD1 | TRBJ1-6 | TRBV5-1
CASIGGRRGNEQFF | TRBD2 | TRBJ2-1 | TRBV28
CASSPYRSTADAEAFF | NA | TRBJ1-1 | TRBV18
CASSLETVENTGELFF | NA | TRBJ2-2 | TRBV5-1
CASSRQGAGTGELFF | TRBD1 | TRBJ2-2 | TRBV7-9
CASSLTAGDSYEQYF | TRBD2 | TRBJ2-7 | TRBV7-3
CASSLDQAAFGTDTQYF | NA | TRBJ2-3 | TRBV4-1
CASSQDLLAVQQFF | TRBD2 | TRBJ2-1 | TRBV3-1
CASSERPEAFF | NA | TRBJ1-1 | TRBV6-1
CASSQERRVVFHEQYF | NA | TRBJ2-7 | TRBV3-1
CASSPPGFRQFF | NA | TRBJ2-1 | TRBV18
CASSQGNYGYTF | NA | TRBJ1-2 | TRBV6-2/TRBV6-3
CSAWTSGGANEQFF | TRBD2 | TRBJ2-1 | TRBV20-1
CASGLRETQYF | NA | TRBJ2-5 | TRBV12-5
CASRNLQGADTQYF | TRBD1 | TRBJ2-3 | TRBV3-1
CASSQEGAAADTQYF | NA | TRBJ2-3 | TRBV4-1
CASIKQGQETQYF | NA | TRBJ2-5 | TRBV30
CASSQLGGAYTEAFF | TRBD1 | TRBJ1-1 | TRBV3-1
CSARRLAGNEQFF | TRBD2 | TRBJ2-1 | TRBV20-1
CASSLEGFEGQPQHF | NA | TRBJ1-5 | TRBV5-1
CASSDLLGQLAYNTGELFF | NA | TRBJ2-2 | TRBV6-1
CASSLSPPGEQFF | NA | TRBJ2-1 | TRBV5-1
CASRVFTEYKNEQFF | NA | TRBJ2-1 | TRBV6-1
CACSLGAGAFF | NA | TRBJ1-1 | TRBV5-6
CASSQEASGWGEQFF | TRBD2 | TRBJ2-1 | TRBV14